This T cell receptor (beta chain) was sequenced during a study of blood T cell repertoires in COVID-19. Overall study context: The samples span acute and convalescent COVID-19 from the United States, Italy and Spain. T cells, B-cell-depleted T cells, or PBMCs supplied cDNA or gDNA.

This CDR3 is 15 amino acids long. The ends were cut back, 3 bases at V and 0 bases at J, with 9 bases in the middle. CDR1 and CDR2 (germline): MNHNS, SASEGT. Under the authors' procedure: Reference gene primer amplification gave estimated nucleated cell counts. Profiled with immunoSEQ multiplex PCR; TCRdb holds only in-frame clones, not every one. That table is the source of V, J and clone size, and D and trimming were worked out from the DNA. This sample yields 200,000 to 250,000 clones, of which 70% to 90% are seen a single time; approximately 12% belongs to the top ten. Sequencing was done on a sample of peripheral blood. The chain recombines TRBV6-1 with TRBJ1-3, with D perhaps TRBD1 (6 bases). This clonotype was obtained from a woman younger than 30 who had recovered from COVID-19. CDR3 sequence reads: CASSETGLSGNTIYF. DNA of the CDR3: TGTGCCAGCAGTGAGACAGGCCTCTCTGGAAACACCATATATTTT.